This T cell receptor (beta chain) appears in the sequencing data of a study of blood T cell repertoires in COVID-19 (dated by TCRdb to about 2020). Broadly, across the study: Samples covering the acute and convalescent phases of COVID-19 were provided by collaborators in the United States, Italy and Spain. The prospective study material was composed of cDNA or gDNA derived from T cells, B-cell-depleted T cells, or PBMCs. A freely available public database, intended as a resource for researchers studying the immune response to SARS-CoV-2, is where the repertoires were released. Subjects who had been exposed to COVID-19, were actively infected with it, or had recovered from it provided the deeply sampled blood TCRbeta repertoires that made up the dataset. HLA class I and class II types, where available, came from metadata supplied by the sample provider rather than from assay-based typing. Samples were obtained from the ongoing ImmuneRACE study (first 160 participants) and from 950 to 1,500 subjects provided by 6 global collaborators. A de-identified subject ID, COVID-19 status, age in years and sex were almost always included in the sample metadata.

Collaborating institutions collected whole blood in K2EDTA tubes following their own protocols. For TCRbeta analysis, collaborator samples were shipped as frozen whole blood, as isolated PBMCs, or as DNA extracted from either sample type. What the work shows at the level of the full study, not this receptor alone: How much clinical and demographic metadata was included differed by source and by participant, and the metadata was provided uncurated.

The germline V gene gives CDR1 as MNHEY and CDR2 as SVGAGI. V loses 10 bases, J loses 4 bases, and the germline ends lie 8 bases apart. The CDR3 runs 11 residues from the cysteine to the phenylalanine. The retained sequence is limited to the CDR3, 33 bases, with the frame set at the first base. For this clone: Its antigen is still unknown. No base qualities exist here, and no much larger clone lies one base off it.

The immunoSEQ Assay, a bias-controlled multiplex PCR, was used to amplify TCRbeta CDR3 regions from genomic DNA. Per the authors' processing: Within the assay, amplification of reference gene primers was used to estimate how many nucleated cells each sample contained. Sequence reads were collapsed and filtered to measure the absolute abundance of every unique TCRbeta CDR3 rearrangement. For each sample, productive Simpson clonality was calculated as the square root of Simpson's diversity index across productive rearrangements. Entries here come from immuneACCESS through TCRdb and include only in-frame sequences with V and J called. Some clones fail to appear in such tables; in the studies checked, an unresolved V gene covers under half of the shortfall, and the cause of the remainder is unknown. The V and J calls and the clone size are those of that table, but D and trimming were determined from the DNA. This sample holds approximately 100,000 clones; 75% to 90% were observed only once. The leading ten clones occupy roughly 30% of the sample.

The TCR comes from a woman of 80 years or more with acute or convalescent COVID-19. The sequence joins TRBV6-5 to TRBJ1-5, with the D gene call left open. Sequencing was done on a sample of peripheral blood. In nucleotide form, the sequence is TGTGCCACGGAGCAAAATCAGCCCCAGCATTTT. This encodes CATEQNQPQHF.